Presented here are 4 T cell receptor beta chains from one specimen sequenced in a study of Graves' ophthalmopathy and Graves' hyperthyroidism. Researchers took RNA transcripts and amplified TCR beta CDR3 regions from them. The first-round RT-PCR employed HTBI primers together with the Qiagen OneStep RT-PCR kit. A multiplex PCR was then performed as the second round. One entry per CDR3 protein, called by TCRdb with MiXCR from the multiplex PCR reads. Of some 520,000 distinct CDR3 sequences listed, approximately 15% are singletons. Material: blood. The source is a woman in her twenties or thirties with Graves' ophthalmopathy.

This clonotype occurred many times. The genes are TRBV19 and TRBJ2-7; a possible D gene is TRBD1 (6 bases). Per germline, CDR1 LNHDA and CDR2 SQIVND (reference sequence). The CDR3 sequence is 15 residues long. V was shortened by 4 bases and J by 0 bases, with 13 bases between the two germline ends. The CDR3 coding sequence is TGTGCCAGTAGTAGTACGGGACAAAGCTCCTACGAGCAGTACTTC. This gives the protein CASSSTGQSSYEQYF.

At least ten counts were recorded for this clonotype. The V and J genes are TRBV4-1 and TRBJ1-3; tentatively, D is TRBD1 (6 bases). Germline V gene data show CDR1 as MGHRA and CDR2 as YSYEKL. Trimming removed 0 bases at V and 0 bases at J, with 21 bases between. The CDR3 length is 20 residues. DNA for the CDR3: TGCGCCAGCAGCCAAGATAGTACAGGGTGGATTACATCCTCTGGAAACACCATATATTTT. It specifies CASSQDSTGWITSSGNTIYF.

In this sample, this clonotype turned up a few times. A much larger clone sits a single nucleotide away, making a read error possible. This chain joins TRBV24-1 and TRBJ1-5, with D maybe TRBD1 (5 bases). The CDR3 sequence is 16 residues long. V was cut by 4 bases and J by 0 bases, with 12 bases left in between. CDR1 is KGHDR and CDR2 is SFDVKD in the germline V gene. The CDR3 spells CATSEDTGISNQPQHF. CDR3 nucleotides: TGTGCCACCAGTGAGGACACAGGAATTAGCAATCAGCCCCAGCATTTT.

This clonotype was observed at least ten times. The V call is TRBV7-9, the J call TRBJ1-2; D might be TRBD1 (5 bases). Trimming shortened V by 3 bases and J by 3 bases, and 8 bases separated the two germline ends. The CDR3 totals 13 residues. Germline CDR1 is SEHNR and CDR2 is FQNEAQ (reference sequence). DNA for the CDR3: TGTGCCAGCAGCTTCGAGACAGACTATGGCTACACCTTC. As protein: CASSFETDYGYTF.